This TCR beta chain came from a study of shared clonotypes between healthy human individuals. At the level of the study: CD4 naive and memory got three plates each, CD8 naive two, CD8 memory one.

Trimming took 3 bases from V and 1 from J, leaving 12 bases between them. This CDR3 is 15 amino acids long. From germline, CDR1 is SGHAT and CDR2 FQNNGV. Sequenced by immunoSEQ multiplex PCR; TCRdb stores in-frame clones only, minus some. The table shows around 700,000 clones, with approximately 79% occurring only once. This TCR derives from a woman in her twenties or thirties in good health. Sequenced: memory CD4+ T cells sorted from blood. Subset noted: CD45RA-negative fraction. The V call is TRBV11-2, the J call TRBJ1-2; TRBD1 is a possible D gene (6 bases). CDR3 sequence: CASSFTWDNNYGYTF. The CDR3 nucleotides read TGTGCCAGCAGCTTTACTTGGGACAATAACTATGGCTACACCTTC. The full variable domain, in which reference TRBV11-2 and TRBJ1-2 provide the parts outside the CDR3, is EAGVAQSPRYKIIEKRQSVAFWCNPISGHATLYWYQQILGQGPKLLIQFQNNGVVDDSQLPKDRFSAERLKGVDSTLKIQPAKLEDSAVYLCASSFTWDNNYGYTFGSGTRLTVV.